This T cell receptor (beta chain) was observed in a study of cytotoxic CD8 clonotypes in ibrutinib-treated CLL. Study background: Collecting the response samples happened after a median around twelve months of treatment, with a range of 6 to 36.

Frozen PBMC stocks contributed roughly 2 micrograms of genomic DNA to the TCR beta libraries. This clone was observed once. What it binds is not known. The method was immunoSEQ multiplex PCR; TCRdb's version includes in-frame clones alone and lacks a portion of them. This sample has about 22,000 clones; around 80% occur once, and the top ten carry approximately 7.3%. Whole-study results and caveats: Baseline-level clonality went beyond age-matched healthy donors and moved in step with circulating CD8+ T-cell counts.

The receptor comes from a human donor with chronic lymphocytic leukemia. The sequences come from PBMCs, collected before ibrutinib treatment.

The CDR3 region has the DNA TGTGCCAGCAGCTCCCGGGACAGGAGTACCGCCCCGATCTACGAGCAGTACTTC. It translates to CASSSRDRSTAPIYEQYF. The chain is built from TRBV5-6 and TRBJ2-7; TRBD1 matches at 8 bases. Germline-derived CDR1 and CDR2 are SGHDT and YYEEEE. The CDR3 spans 18 residues. V shed 3 bases and J 3 bases; nucleotides not matched to a gene: 17.